A single sample is the source of the 10 T cell receptor beta chains below, sequenced in a study of cytomegalovirus exposure and HLA in healthy donors. PCR primers comprised 60 Vbeta and 13 Jbeta primers. TCRdb's table, derived via immunoSEQ multiplex PCR, lists solely in-frame clones and lacks some. The sample lists some 200,000 clones; around 70% were seen once. The sequenced sample was PBMCs. Receptors were obtained from a man in his forties or fifties in good health and CMV-seropositive.

The genes are TRBV2 and TRBJ2-5, with D perhaps matching TRBD1 (6 bases). Germline V lookup: CDR1 SNHLY, CDR2 FYNNEI. V dropped 2 bases and J dropped 4 bases, with 17 bases sitting between them. CDR3 length: 16 residues. DNA of the CDR3: TGTGCCAGCAGTGAAACCAGGGGATACGGCCGAGAGACCCAGTACTTC. Its translation is CASSETRGYGRETQYF. The full variable domain, in which reference TRBV2 and TRBJ2-5 provide the parts outside the CDR3, is EPEVTQTPSHQVTQMGQEVILRCVPISNHLYFYWYRQILGQKVEFLVSFYNNEISEKSEIFDDQFSVERPDGSNFTLKIRSTKLEDSAMYFCASSETRGYGRETQYFGPGTRLLVL.

This chain joins TRBV19 and TRBJ2-1, with TRBD2 as a possible D gene (6 bases). V gave up 3 bases and J gave up 7 bases, with 22 bases separating them. The CDR3 loop spans 17 amino acids. Germline CDR1 reads LNHDA; CDR2 reads SQIVND (reference sequence). This CDR3 reads CASSIGGTPFVSNEQFF. The CDR3 coding sequence is TGTGCCAGTAGTATCGGAGGGACCCCCTTCGTTTCGAATGAGCAGTTCTTC.

This clone was observed once. The V and J genes are TRBV7-2 and TRBJ2-5; D gene ambiguous. Trimming removed 5 bases at V and 5 bases at J, with 18 bases between. Germline CDR1 SGHTA, CDR2 FQGNSA. There are 15 residues in the CDR3. The CDR3 loop reads CASSPTTRAAETQYF. CDR3 coding DNA: TGTGCCAGCAGCCCCACCACGCGTGCTGCGGAGACCCAGTACTTC.

The chain links TRBV9 to TRBJ1-5, with 11 positions matching TRBD1. Trimming at V came to 3 bases and at J to 7 bases, leaving 6 bases not matched to a gene. This CDR3 is 15 amino acids long. Per the germline V gene, CDR1 is SGDLS and CDR2 is YYNGEE. In nucleotides, the CDR3 is TGTGCCAGCAGCGCGGGACAGGGGGTGGGACAGCCCCAGCATTTT. Its translation: CASSAGQGVGQPQHF.

The V and J genes are TRBV7-2 and TRBJ2-2; no reliable D call. The ends were cut back, 2 bases at V and 4 bases at J, with 5 bases in the middle. Germline CDR1 SGHTA, CDR2 FQGNSA. CDR3 length: 13 amino acids. The CDR3 here is CASSLSLTGELFF. CDR3 DNA: TGTGCCAGCAGCTTATCCCTCACCGGGGAGCTGTTTTTT.

The chain employs TRBV27 and TRBJ1-4, with 7 bases identical to TRBD1. The J segment lost 8 bases and the V segment lost 7 bases, leaving 4 bases of the junction unmatched. The CDR3 has 12 residues. Germline V gene data show CDR1 as MNHEY and CDR2 as SMNVEV (reference sequence). The CDR3 DNA is TGTGCCAGCAAACAGGGGAAAGAAAAACTGTTTTTT. As protein: CASKQGKEKLFF.

The chain employs TRBV9 and TRBJ2-2; 7 bases align to TRBD2. The V gene's germline CDR1 is SGDLS and CDR2 YYNGEE. V was pared by 4 bases and J by 3 bases, with 6 bases of the junction left unmatched. CDR3 length: 15 amino acids. CDR3 protein: CASSLGLVHTGELFF. The CDR3 bases are TGTGCCAGCAGCCTCGGACTAGTTCACACCGGGGAGCTGTTTTTT. Combining the CDR3 with reference TRBV9 and TRBJ2-2 gives the whole variable domain DSGVTQTPKHLITATGQRVTLRCSPRSGDLSVYWYQQSLDQGLQFLIQYYNGEERAKGNILERFSAQQFPDLHSELNLSSLELGDSALYFCASSLGLVHTGELFFGEGSRLTVL.

This clone has just one count. The J gene is TRBJ1-1, the V gene TRBV5-1; perhaps TRBD1 as D (6 bases). The CDR3 extends over 14 amino acids. Trimming stripped 1 base from V and 3 bases from J, with 10 bases between. From germline, CDR1 is SGHRS and CDR2 YFSETQ. The CDR3, as DNA: TGCGCCAGCAGCTTGTGGACAGCGGACACTGAAGCTTTCTTT. This gives the protein CASSLWTADTEAFF.

This clone was picked up a small number of times. The chain joins TRBV5-1 to TRBJ2-7; possibly TRBD1 for D (5 bases). Trimming pared 0 bases from V and 2 bases from J, leaving 9 bases between. Looked up from germline, CDR1 is SGHRS and CDR2 is YFSETQ. The CDR3 length is 14 residues. The CDR3 reads CASSLAGIPYEQYF. CDR3 nucleotide sequence: TGCGCCAGCAGCTTGGCAGGGATTCCCTACGAGCAGTACTTC. The complete variable domain, with remaining parts taken from reference TRBV5-1 and TRBJ2-7, reads KAGVTQTPRYLIKTRGQQVTLSCSPISGHRSVSWYQQTPGQGLQFLFEYFSETQRNKGNFPGRFSGRQFSNSRSEMNVSTLELGDSALYLCASSLAGIPYEQYFGPGTRLTVT.

The V gene is TRBV4-1, the J gene TRBJ2-1, with D possibly being TRBD1 (6 bases). The CDR3 extends over 17 amino acids. The ends were cut back, 3 bases at V and 1 base at J, with 16 bases in the middle. Per germline, CDR1 MGHRA and CDR2 YSYEKL. The CDR3 sequence is CASSHINRVWSYNEQFF. The CDR3 nucleotides read TGCGCCAGCAGCCATATAAACAGGGTTTGGTCCTACAATGAGCAGTTCTTC.